The 4 T cell receptor beta chains listed next were all sequenced from one sample in a study of human T cells and chemical hapten exposure. Stated time point: patch test 2, 6 weeks after DPC sensitization. Treatment in this sample: therapeutic diphenylcyclopropenone sensitization with weekly scalp DPC. TCRdb passed the RACE reads through MiXCR, listing each CDR3 protein once. The sample has approximately 25,000 distinct CDR3 sequences; approximately 10% are singletons. The source was whole blood, collected in connection with sensitization to the hapten diphenylcyclopropenone (DPC). The receptors derive from a man younger than 45 with alopecia areata. Some clones in this sample may be carry-over from other donors' samples.

This clonotype was counted many times. The V and J genes are TRBV6-5 and TRBJ2-7, with 9 bases fitting TRBD1. The length of the CDR3 is 18 residues. Losses at the gene ends were 6 bases for V and 2 bases for J; bases not matched to a gene: 17. The germline CDR1 and CDR2 sequences are MNHEY and SVGAGI. The CDR3 is CASRALSGTGKGPYEQYF. DNA for the CDR3: TGTGCCAGCAGGGCTTTATCCGGGACAGGGAAGGGCCCCTACGAGCAGTACTTC.

This clonotype was seen repeatedly, ten times or more. The chain recombines TRBV4-2 with TRBJ1-6; no definite D call. The CDR3 sequence is 16 residues long. V lost 2 bases and J 2 bases, leaving 10 bases between the germline ends. CDR1 LGHNA and CDR2 YNFKEQ come from the germline V gene. The CDR3 DNA sequence: TGTGCCAGCAGCCAAAACGGGGAGGCCTATAATTCACCCCTCCACTTT. It yields the protein CASSQNGEAYNSPLHF.

This clonotype was observed a handful of times. The chain uses TRBV3-1 and TRBJ2-3, with TRBD1 identical over 8 bases. V lost 1 base, J lost 0 bases, and 3 bases stayed unmatched. The CDR3 extends over 16 amino acids. From germline, CDR1 is LGHDT and CDR2 YNNKEL (reference sequence). The CDR3 DNA follows: TGTGCCAGCAGCCAAGTCAGGGGGCCTAGCACAGATACGCAGTATTTT. Translated, it gives CASSQVRGPSTDTQYF.

This clonotype was counted ten times or more. V usage is TRBV20-1 and J usage is TRBJ2-1; TRBD1 might be the D (5 bases). This CDR3 region has 14 residues. The germline V and J ends were trimmed by 3 bases and 6 bases, with 15 bases remaining between them. Germline V CDR1 and CDR2: DFQATT, SNEGSKA (reference sequence). Here the CDR3 reads CSARVMTVRNEQFF. The DNA of the CDR3 is TGCAGTGCTAGGGTTATGACAGTACGCAATGAGCAGTTCTTC.